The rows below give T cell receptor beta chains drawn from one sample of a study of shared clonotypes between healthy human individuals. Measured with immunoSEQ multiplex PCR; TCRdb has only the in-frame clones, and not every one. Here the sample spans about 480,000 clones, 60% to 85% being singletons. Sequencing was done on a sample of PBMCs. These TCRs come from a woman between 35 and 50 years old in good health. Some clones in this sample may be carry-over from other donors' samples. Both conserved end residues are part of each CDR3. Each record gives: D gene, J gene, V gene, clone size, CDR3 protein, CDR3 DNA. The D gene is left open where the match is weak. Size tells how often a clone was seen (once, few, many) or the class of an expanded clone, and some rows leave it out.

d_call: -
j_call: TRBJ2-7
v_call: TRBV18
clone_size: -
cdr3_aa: CASSPNREAEQYF
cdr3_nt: TGTGCCAGCTCACCGAACAGGGAGGCTGAGCAGTACTTC

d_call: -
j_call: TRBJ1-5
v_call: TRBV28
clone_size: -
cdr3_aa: CASSLLGRRRGPQHF
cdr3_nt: TGTGCCAGCAGTTTATTGGGCCGCCGAAGGGGGCCCCAGCATTTT

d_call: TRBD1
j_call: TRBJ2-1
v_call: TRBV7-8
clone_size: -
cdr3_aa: CASSLGAGGAYNEQFF
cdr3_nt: TGTGCCAGCAGCTTAGGGGCAGGGGGCGCCTACAATGAGCAGTTCTTC

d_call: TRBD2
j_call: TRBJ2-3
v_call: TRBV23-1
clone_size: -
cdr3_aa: CASRMGVTSGRLFIDTQYF
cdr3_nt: TGCGCCAGCAGGATGGGGGTAACTAGCGGGAGACTTTTTATAGATACGCAGTATTTT

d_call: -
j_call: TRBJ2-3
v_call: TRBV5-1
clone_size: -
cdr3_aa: CASSPRQSSTDTQYF
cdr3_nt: TGCGCCAGCAGCCCGAGACAGTCTAGCACAGATACGCAGTATTTT

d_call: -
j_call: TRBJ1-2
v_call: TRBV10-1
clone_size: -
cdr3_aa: CAIALSLRGYGYTF
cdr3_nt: TGCGCCATAGCACTAAGCCTCAGGGGCTATGGCTACACCTTC

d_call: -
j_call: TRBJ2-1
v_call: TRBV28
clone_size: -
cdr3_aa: CASKRSSKGNEQFF
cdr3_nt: TGTGCCAGCAAGAGATCCTCGAAAGGGAATGAGCAGTTCTTC

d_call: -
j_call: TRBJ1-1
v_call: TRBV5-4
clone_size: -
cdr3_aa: CASSLAPPRRGAEAFF
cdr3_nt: TGTGCCAGCAGCTTGGCCCCACCGAGGAGGGGCGCTGAAGCTTTCTTT

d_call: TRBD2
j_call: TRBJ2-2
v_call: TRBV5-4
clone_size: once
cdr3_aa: CATHIGAGVGTGELFF
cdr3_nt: TGTGCCACGCACATAGGAGCGGGAGTAGGAACCGGGGAGCTGTTTTTT

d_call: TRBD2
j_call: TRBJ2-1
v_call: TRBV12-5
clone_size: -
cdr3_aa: CASGLGTSGYNEQFF
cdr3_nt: TGTGCTAGTGGTTTGGGGACTAGCGGTTACAATGAGCAGTTCTTC

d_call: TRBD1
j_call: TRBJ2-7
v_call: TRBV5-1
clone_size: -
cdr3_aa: CASSLLGTGDSGQYF
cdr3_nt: TGCGCCAGCAGTCTCCTAGGGACAGGGGACTCCGGGCAGTACTTC

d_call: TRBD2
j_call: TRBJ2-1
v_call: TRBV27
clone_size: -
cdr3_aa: CASSLAGGSYNEQFF
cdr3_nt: TGTGCCAGCAGTTTAGCGGGAGGATCCTACAATGAGCAGTTCTTC

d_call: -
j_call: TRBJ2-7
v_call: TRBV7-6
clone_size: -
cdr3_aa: CASSNRDGTYEQYF
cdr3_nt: TGTGCCAGCAGCAACCGGGACGGGACCTACGAGCAGTACTTC

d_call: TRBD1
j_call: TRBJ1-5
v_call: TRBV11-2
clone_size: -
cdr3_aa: CASSLGDSLSNQPQHF
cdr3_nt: TGTGCCAGCAGCTTAGGGGACAGCCTTAGCAATCAGCCCCAGCATTTT

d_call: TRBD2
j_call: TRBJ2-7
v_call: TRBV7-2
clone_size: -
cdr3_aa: CASSLVLAGANEQYF
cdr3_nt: TGTGCCAGCAGCTTAGTTCTAGCGGGAGCCAACGAGCAGTACTTC

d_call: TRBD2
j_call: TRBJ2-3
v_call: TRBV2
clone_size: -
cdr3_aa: CASRASGRAADTQYF
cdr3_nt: TGTGCCAGCAGAGCTAGCGGGAGGGCCGCAGATACGCAGTATTTT

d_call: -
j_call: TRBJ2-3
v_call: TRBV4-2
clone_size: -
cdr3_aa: CASSRGSGGSTDTQYF
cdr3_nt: TGTGCCAGCAGCCGTGGCTCCGGGGGTAGCACAGATACGCAGTATTTT

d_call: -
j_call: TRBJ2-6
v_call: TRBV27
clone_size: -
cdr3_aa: CASSRGALQSRANVLTF
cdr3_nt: TGTGCCAGCAGTAGGGGGGCGCTACAAAGTCGGGCCAACGTCCTGACTTTC

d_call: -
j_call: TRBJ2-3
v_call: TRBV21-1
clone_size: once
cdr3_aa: CASSKGTSGSTDTQYF
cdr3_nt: TGTGCCAGCAGCAAGGGGACTAGCGGGAGTACAGATACGCAGTATTTT

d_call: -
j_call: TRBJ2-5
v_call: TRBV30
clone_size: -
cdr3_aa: CAWNAGQETQYF
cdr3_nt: TGTGCCTGGAACGCAGGGCAAGAGACCCAGTACTTC

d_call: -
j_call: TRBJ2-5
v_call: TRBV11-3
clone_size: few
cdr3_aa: CASSSGQETQYF
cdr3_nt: TGTGCCAGCAGCTCTGGGCAAGAGACCCAGTACTTC

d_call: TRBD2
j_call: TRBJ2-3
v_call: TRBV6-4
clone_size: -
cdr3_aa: CASSEAGEGDTQYF
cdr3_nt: TGTGCCAGCAGTGAAGCGGGAGAGGGAGATACGCAGTATTTT

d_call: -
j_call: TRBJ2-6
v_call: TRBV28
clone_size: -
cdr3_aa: CASTTGGFVSGANVLTF
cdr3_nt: TGTGCCAGCACCACTGGGGGGTTTGTCTCTGGGGCCAACGTCCTGACTTTC

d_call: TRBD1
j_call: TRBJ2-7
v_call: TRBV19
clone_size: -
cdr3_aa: CASSLAGTGSYEQYF
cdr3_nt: TGTGCCAGTAGTCTCGCCGGGACAGGCTCCTACGAGCAGTACTTC

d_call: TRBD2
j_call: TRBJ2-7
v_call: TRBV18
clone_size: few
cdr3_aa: CASSPPGTSSSYEQYF
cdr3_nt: TGTGCCAGCTCACCTCCCGGGACTAGCAGCTCCTACGAGCAGTACTTC

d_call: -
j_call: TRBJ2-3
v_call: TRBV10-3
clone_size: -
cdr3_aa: CAIRARGMETDTQYF
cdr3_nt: TGTGCCATCAGGGCCCGAGGGATGGAAACAGATACGCAGTATTTT

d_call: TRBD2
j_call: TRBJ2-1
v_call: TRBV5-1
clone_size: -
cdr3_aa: CASSFGSGAWNEQFF
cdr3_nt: TGCGCCAGCAGCTTTGGTAGCGGGGCTTGGAATGAGCAGTTCTTC

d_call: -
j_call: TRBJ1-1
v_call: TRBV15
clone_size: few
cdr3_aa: CATSIGGLNTEAFF
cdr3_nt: TGTGCCACCAGCATTGGGGGATTGAACACTGAAGCTTTCTTT

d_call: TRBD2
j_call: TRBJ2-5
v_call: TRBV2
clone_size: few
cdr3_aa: CASSEAAAGLAGHF
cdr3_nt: TGTGCCAGCAGTGAAGCGGCTGCGGGACTAGCGGGACACTTC

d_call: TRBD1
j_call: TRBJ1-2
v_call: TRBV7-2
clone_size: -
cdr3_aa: CASSFDTGGWGSNYGYTF
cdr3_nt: TGTGCCAGCAGCTTTGACACAGGGGGCTGGGGCTCTAACTATGGCTACACCTTC

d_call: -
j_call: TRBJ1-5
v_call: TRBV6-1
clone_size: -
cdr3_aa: CASSLGAVGNQPQHF
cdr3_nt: TGTGCCAGCAGTCTAGGGGCGGTGGGTAATCAGCCCCAGCATTTT

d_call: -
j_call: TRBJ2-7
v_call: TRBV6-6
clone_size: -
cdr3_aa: CASSYPPGPSYEQYF
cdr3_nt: TGTGCCAGCAGTTACCCACCGGGTCCCTCCTACGAGCAGTACTTC

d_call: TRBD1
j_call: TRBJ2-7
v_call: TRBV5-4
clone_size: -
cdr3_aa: CASRQGGSFEQYF
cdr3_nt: TGTGCCAGCAGACAAGGGGGCTCCTTCGAGCAGTACTTC

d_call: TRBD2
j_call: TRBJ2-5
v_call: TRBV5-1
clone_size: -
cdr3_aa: CASSLIAGAQETQYF
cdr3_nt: TGCGCCAGCAGCTTGATAGCGGGAGCCCAAGAGACCCAGTACTTC

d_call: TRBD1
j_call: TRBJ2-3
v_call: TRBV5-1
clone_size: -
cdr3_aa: CASSLYRGEDTQYF
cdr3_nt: TGCGCCAGCAGCTTGTACAGGGGTGAAGATACGCAGTATTTT

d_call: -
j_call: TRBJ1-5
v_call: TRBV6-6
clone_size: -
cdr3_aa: CASSSRAGINQPQHF
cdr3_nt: TGTGCCAGCAGTTCCAGGGCAGGGATAAATCAGCCCCAGCATTTT

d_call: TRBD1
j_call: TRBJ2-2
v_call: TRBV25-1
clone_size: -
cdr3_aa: CASSETGQGRTGELFF
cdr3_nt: TGTGCCAGCAGTGAGACGGGACAGGGGCGTACCGGGGAGCTGTTTTTT

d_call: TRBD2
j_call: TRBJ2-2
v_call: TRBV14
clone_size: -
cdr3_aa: CASSQFAGGLTGELFF
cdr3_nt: TGTGCCAGCAGCCAATTCGCGGGAGGACTCACCGGGGAGCTGTTTTTT

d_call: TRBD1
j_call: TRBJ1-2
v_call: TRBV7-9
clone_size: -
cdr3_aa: CASSSRQGVDGYTF
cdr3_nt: TGTGCCAGCAGCTCCCGACAGGGAGTCGATGGCTACACCTTC

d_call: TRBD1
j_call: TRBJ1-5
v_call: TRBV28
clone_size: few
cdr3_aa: CASRSGTGYQPQHF
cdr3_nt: TGTGCCAGCAGGTCCGGGACAGGGTATCAGCCCCAGCATTTT

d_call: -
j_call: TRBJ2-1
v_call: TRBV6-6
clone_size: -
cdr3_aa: CASAGLYNEQFF
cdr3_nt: TGTGCCAGCGCGGGACTTTACAATGAGCAGTTCTTC

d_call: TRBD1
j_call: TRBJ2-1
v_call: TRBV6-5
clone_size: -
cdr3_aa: CASSYSEQGYNEQFF
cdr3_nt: TGTGCCAGCAGTTACTCGGAACAGGGGTACAATGAGCAGTTCTTC

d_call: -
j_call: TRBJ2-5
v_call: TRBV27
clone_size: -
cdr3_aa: CASSLGRRGTQYF
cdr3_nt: TGTGCCAGCAGTTTAGGAAGGCGAGGGACCCAGTACTTC

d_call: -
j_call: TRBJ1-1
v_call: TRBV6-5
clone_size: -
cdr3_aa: CASSYSNTEAFF
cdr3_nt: TGTGCCAGCAGTTACTCGAACACTGAAGCTTTCTTT

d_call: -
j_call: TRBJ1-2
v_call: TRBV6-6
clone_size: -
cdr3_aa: CASSYSNGLTNYGYTF
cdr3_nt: TGTGCCAGCAGTTACTCGAATGGACTTACTAACTATGGCTACACCTTC

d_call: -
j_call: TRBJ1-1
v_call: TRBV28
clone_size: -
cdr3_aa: CASSNLAEAFF
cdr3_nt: TGTGCCAGCAGCAACCTAGCTGAAGCTTTCTTT

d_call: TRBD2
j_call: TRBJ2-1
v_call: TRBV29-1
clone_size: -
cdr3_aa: CSERLAGEYNEQFF
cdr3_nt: TGCAGCGAACGACTAGCGGGAGAATACAATGAGCAGTTCTTC

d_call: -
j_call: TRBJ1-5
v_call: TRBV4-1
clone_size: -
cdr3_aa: CASSRLQGVRQPQHF
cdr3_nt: TGCGCCAGCAGCCGACTACAGGGAGTCCGTCAGCCCCAGCATTTT

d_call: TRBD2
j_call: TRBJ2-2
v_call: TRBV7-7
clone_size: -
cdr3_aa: CASSLLVAGGNGELFF
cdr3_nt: TGTGCCAGCAGCTTACTTGTAGCGGGAGGGAACGGGGAGCTGTTTTTT

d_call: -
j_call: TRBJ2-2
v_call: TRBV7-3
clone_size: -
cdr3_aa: CASSLDPTGELFF
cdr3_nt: TGTGCCAGCAGCCTGGACCCCACCGGGGAGCTGTTTTTT

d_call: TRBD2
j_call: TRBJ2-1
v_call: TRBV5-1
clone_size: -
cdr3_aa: CASSPGLAGGSDEQFF
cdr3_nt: TGCGCCAGCAGCCCTGGACTAGCGGGAGGGTCGGATGAGCAGTTCTTC

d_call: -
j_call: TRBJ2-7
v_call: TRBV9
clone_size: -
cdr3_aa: CASSVEKGEQYF
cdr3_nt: TGTGCCAGCAGCGTAGAAAAAGGCGAGCAGTACTTC

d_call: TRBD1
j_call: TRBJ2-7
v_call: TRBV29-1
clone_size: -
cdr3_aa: CSVEDQTGGAEQYF
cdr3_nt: TGCAGCGTTGAAGACCAGACAGGGGGTGCCGAGCAGTACTTC

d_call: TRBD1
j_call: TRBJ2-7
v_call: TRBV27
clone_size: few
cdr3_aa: CASSMKGAEYEQYF
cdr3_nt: TGTGCCAGCAGTATGAAGGGGGCGGAGTACGAGCAGTACTTC

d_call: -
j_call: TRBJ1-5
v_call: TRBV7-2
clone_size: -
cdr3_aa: CASSLGSISGQPQHF
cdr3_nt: TGTGCCAGCAGCTTAGGCTCCATCTCAGGTCAGCCCCAGCATTTT